This TCR beta chain was captured by sequencing in a study of vaccination and CD4 T cells after COVID-19. The treatment: approximately 9-day PBMC culture with coronavirus spike peptide pools or control peptides (ViraFEST assay). The ViraFEST method relied on peptide pools to expand antigen-specific T cells, followed by TCR sequencing. It was on days 3 and 7 that half the medium was replaced with fresh IL-2 medium. The germline V gene encodes CDR1 GTSNPN and CDR2 SVGIG (reference sequence). This CDR3 comprises 14 residues. Trimming removed 0 bases from V and 0 bases from J, with 5 bases in between. With the Oncomine TCR Beta short-read assay, DNA from cultured CD4+ T cells was sequenced. Each CDR3 protein is one row after TCRdb ran MiXCR on the PCR reads. The table lists about 23,000 distinct CDR3 sequences, approximately 67% of them singletons. With regard to this clonotype: The antigen is unknown.

The chain couples TRBV30 to TRBJ2-2; no clear D. Here the sequenced sample was CD4+ T cells from blood, cultured in vitro, taken after SARS-CoV-2 vaccination. The receptor was derived from a human donor who received a COVID-19 vaccine. The CDR3 region has the DNA TGTGCCTGGAGTGTACTATCGAACACCGGGGAGCTGTTTTTT. It is translated as CAWSVLSNTGELFF.